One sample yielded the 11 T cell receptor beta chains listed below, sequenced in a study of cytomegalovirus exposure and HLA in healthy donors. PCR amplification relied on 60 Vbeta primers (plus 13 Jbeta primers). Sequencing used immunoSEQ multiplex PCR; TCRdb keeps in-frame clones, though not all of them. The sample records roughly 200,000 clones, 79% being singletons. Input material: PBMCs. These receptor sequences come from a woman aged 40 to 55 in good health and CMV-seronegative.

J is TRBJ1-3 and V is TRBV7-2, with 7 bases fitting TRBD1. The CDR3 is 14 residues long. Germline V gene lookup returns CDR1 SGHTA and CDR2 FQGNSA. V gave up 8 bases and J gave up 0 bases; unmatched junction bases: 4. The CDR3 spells CASRDRPSGNTIYF. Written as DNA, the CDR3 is TGTGCCAGCCGGGACAGACCCTCTGGAAACACCATATATTTT.

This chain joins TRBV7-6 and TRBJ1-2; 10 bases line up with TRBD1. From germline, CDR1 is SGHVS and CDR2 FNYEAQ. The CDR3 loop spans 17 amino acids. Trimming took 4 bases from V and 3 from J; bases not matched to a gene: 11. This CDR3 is CASSSTSTGTGDYGYTF. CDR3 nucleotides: TGTGCCAGCAGCTCGACCTCTACCGGGACAGGGGACTATGGCTACACCTTC.

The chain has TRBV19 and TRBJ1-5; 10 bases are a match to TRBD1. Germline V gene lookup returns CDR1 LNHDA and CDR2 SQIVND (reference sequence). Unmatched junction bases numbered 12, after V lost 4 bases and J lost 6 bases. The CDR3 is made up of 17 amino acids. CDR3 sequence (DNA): TGTGCCAGTAGTACCCGACAGGGGGCAGTCATTTTTCAGCCCCAGCATTTT. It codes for CASSTRQGAVIFQPQHF. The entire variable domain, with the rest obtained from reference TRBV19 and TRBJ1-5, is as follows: DGGITQSPKYLFRKEGQNVTLSCEQNLNHDAMYWYRQDPGQGLRLIYYSQIVNDFQKGDIAEGYSVSREKKESFPLTVTSAQKNPTAFYLCASSTRQGAVIFQPQHFGDGTRLSIL.

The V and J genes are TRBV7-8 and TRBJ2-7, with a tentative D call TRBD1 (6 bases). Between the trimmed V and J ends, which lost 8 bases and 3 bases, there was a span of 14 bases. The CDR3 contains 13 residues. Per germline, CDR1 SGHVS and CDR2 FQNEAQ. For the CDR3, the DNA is TGTGCCAGCGAATACAGGGAAAGCTACGAGCAGTACTTC. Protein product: CASEYRESYEQYF.

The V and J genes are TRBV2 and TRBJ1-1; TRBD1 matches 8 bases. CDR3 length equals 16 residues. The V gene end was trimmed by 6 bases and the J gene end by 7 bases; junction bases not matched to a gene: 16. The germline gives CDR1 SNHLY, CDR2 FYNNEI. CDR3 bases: TGTGCCAGCAGGGCCAGCGCAGGGGGCCCGCCCTATGAAGCTTTCTTT. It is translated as CASRASAGGPPYEAFF.

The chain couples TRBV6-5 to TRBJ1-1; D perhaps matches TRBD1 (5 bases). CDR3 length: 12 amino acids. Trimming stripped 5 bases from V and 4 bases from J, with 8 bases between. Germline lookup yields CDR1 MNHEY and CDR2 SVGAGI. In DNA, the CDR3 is TGTGCCAGCAGTGGGGGGTCCACTGAAGCTTTCTTT. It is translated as CASSGGSTEAFF.

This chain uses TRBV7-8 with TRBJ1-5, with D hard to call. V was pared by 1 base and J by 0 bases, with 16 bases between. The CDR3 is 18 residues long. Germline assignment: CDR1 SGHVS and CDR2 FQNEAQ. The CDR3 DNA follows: TGTGCCAGCAGCTTAGTTGGCAATTCCCTTTATAGCAATCAGCCCCAGCATTTT. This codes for CASSLVGNSLYSNQPQHF.

DNA for the CDR3: TGTGCCTGGAGTGGCCGCAGGGCTGGGGCCAACGTCCTGACTTTC. Translated, it gives CAWSGRRAGANVLTF. The chain links TRBV30 to TRBJ2-6; D is possibly TRBD1 (5 bases). V lost 1 base and J lost 2, with 9 bases in between. Germline assignment: CDR1 GTSNPN and CDR2 SVGIG (reference sequence). This CDR3 comprises 15 residues. Combining the CDR3 with reference TRBV30 and TRBJ2-6 gives the whole variable domain SQTIHQWPATLVQPVGSPLSLECTVEGTSNPNLYWYRQAAGRGLQLLFYSVGIGQISSEVPQNLSASRPQDRQFILSSKKLLLSDSGFYLCAWSGRRAGANVLTFGAGSRLTVL.

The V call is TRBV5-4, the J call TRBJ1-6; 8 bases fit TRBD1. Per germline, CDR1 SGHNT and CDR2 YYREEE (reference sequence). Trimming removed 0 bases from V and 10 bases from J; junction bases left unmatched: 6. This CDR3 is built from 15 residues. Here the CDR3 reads CASSLASGGVSPLHF. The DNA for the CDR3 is TGTGCCAGCAGCTTGGCCTCAGGGGGCGTCTCACCCCTCCACTTT. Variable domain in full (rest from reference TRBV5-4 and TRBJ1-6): ETGVTQSPTHLIKTRGQQVTLRCSSQSGHNTVSWYQQALGQGPQFIFQYYREEENGRGNFPPRFSGLQFPNYSSELNVNALELDDSALYLCASSLASGGVSPLHFGNGTRLTVT.

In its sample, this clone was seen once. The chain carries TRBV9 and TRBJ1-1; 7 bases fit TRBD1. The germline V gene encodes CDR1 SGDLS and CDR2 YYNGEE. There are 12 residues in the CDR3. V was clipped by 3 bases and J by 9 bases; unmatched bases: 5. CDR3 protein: CASSGLQGKAFF. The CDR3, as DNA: TGTGCCAGCAGCGGCCTACAGGGGAAAGCTTTCTTT. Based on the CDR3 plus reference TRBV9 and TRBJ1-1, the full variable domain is DSGVTQTPKHLITATGQRVTLRCSPRSGDLSVYWYQQSLDQGLQFLIQYYNGEERAKGNILERFSAQQFPDLHSELNLSSLELGDSALYFCASSGLQGKAFFGQGTRLTVV.

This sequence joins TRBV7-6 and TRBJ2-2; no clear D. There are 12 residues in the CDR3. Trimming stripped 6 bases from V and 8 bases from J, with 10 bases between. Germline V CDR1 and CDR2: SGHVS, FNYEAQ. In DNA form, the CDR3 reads TGTGCCAGCAGGGTTCCGGAGGGGGAGCTGTTTTTT. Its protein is CASRVPEGELFF.